Following are 22 T cell receptor beta chains from one sample sequenced in a study of blood T cell repertoires in COVID-19. The repertoire was sequenced with immunoSEQ multiplex PCR; TCRdb's copy has only in-frame clones and lacks some. The table lists roughly 140,000 clones, 70% to 90% of them singletons, with approximately 5% in the top ten. Sequencing was performed on peripheral blood. Receptors originate from a woman between 45 and 65 years old with acute or convalescent COVID-19.

The rearrangement joins TRBV5-1 to TRBJ2-3; 15 positions agree with TRBD2. The CDR3 is 17 amino acids. Germline V gives CDR1 SGHRS, CDR2 YFSETQ. V was clipped by 4 bases and J by 0 bases; unmatched bases: 3. The CDR3: CASSTGLAGGSTDTQYF. The CDR3 DNA reads as TGCGCCAGCAGCACGGGACTAGCGGGGGGCAGCACAGATACGCAGTATTTT.

Here the CDR3 reads CASSYSRVFAKNIQYF. The CDR3 nucleotides read TGTGCCAGCAGTTACAGTCGGGTTTTCGCCAAAAACATTCAGTACTTC. V and J are TRBV6-5 and TRBJ2-4; no reliable D call. V lost 2 bases and J 1 base, leaving 12 bases between the germline ends. This CDR3 has 16 amino acids. In germline, CDR1 is MNHEY, CDR2 SVGAGI.

The V and J genes are TRBV29-1 and TRBJ2-7, with 11 bases that match TRBD1. V shed 4 bases and J 1 base; nucleotides not matched to a gene: 9. The CDR3 has 16 residues. In germline, CDR1 is SQVTM, CDR2 ANQGSEA. The DNA of the CDR3 is TGCAGCGTTGCCGGGACAGGGGGAAGTGGATCCTACGAGCAGTACTTC. Protein sequence: CSVAGTGGSGSYEQYF.

This chain links TRBV7-3 with TRBJ1-2; the match to TRBD1 covers 10 bases. The CDR3 totals 15 residues. V shed 8 bases, J shed 2 bases, and the junction held 8 bases outside the gene matches. The germline gives CDR1 SGHTA, CDR2 FQGTGA. This chain's CDR3 is CASGPGQGLNYGYTF. The CDR3 DNA follows: TGTGCCAGCGGGCCGGGACAGGGGTTGAACTATGGCTACACCTTC.

The V call is TRBV10-3, the J call TRBJ2-1; possibly TRBD1 for D (6 bases). Trimming removed 3 bases at V and 2 bases at J, with 11 bases between. The germline CDR1 and CDR2 sequences are ENHRY and SYGVKD. The CDR3 contains 15 residues. The CDR3 nucleotides read TGTGCCATCAGTGACTCACAGGGTCCCTACAATGAGCAGTTCTTC. Translating it yields CAISDSQGPYNEQFF.

J is TRBJ1-2 and V is TRBV28; the match to TRBD1 covers 8 bases. Germline V lookup: CDR1 MDHEN, CDR2 SYDVKM. V was clipped by 7 bases and J by 4 bases; unmatched bases: 8. The CDR3 is 14 amino acids. The CDR3 DNA is TGTGCCAGCACCGCGGACAGGGTATCCTATGGCTACACCTTC. Residues: CASTADRVSYGYTF.

This clone was seen only a few times. J is TRBJ2-7 and V is TRBV18; D may be TRBD1 (5 bases). CDR3 length: 17 residues. CDR1 is KGHSH, CDR2 LQKENI, per germline. Trimming pared 3 bases from V and 2 bases from J, leaving 20 bases between. CDR3 sequence: CASSPLPRDSLTYEQYF. Here the CDR3 DNA reads TGTGCCAGCTCACCGCTTCCCCGCGACAGTCTGACCTACGAGCAGTACTTC. Combining the CDR3 with reference TRBV18 and TRBJ2-7 gives the whole variable domain NAGVMQNPRHLVRRRGQEARLRCSPMKGHSHVYWYRQLPEEGLKFMVYLQKENIIDESGMPKERFSAEFPKEGPSILRIQQVVRGDSAAYFCASSPLPRDSLTYEQYFGPGTRLTVT.

V gene TRBV6-1 combines with J gene TRBJ2-5, with 11 bases lining up with TRBD1. This CDR3 has 14 residues. The V segment lost 3 bases and the J segment 5 bases; nucleotides outside the gene matches: 2. Germline CDR1 MNHNS, CDR2 SASEGT. The DNA of the CDR3 is TGTGCCAGCAGTGAGGGACAGGGGGTTGAGACCCAGTACTTC. It encodes CASSEGQGVETQYF.

The J gene is TRBJ1-1, the V gene TRBV7-6; D may be TRBD1 (6 bases). The CDR3 consists of 16 residues. Germline V gene data show CDR1 as SGHVS and CDR2 as FNYEAQ. V lost 5 bases to trimming and J lost 4 bases, with 20 bases between them. CDR3 nucleotide sequence: TGTGCCAGCAGCCAAAGGGGGGGAGGGCCGTCCACTGAAGCTTTCTTT. This gives the protein CASSQRGGGPSTEAFF.

The chain joins TRBV4-1 to TRBJ1-5, with a weak D call TRBD1 (5 bases). This CDR3 has 15 residues. CDR1 and CDR2 (germline): MGHRA, YSYEKL. Trimming took 4 bases from V and 2 from J, leaving 12 bases between them. CDR3 DNA: TGCGCCAGCAGCCGGGACTGGTCTGGCAATCAGCCCCAGCATTTT. Amino acid sequence: CASSRDWSGNQPQHF.

The chain uses TRBV7-3 and TRBJ1-1; TRBD1 matches 8 bases. Trimming at V came to 5 bases and at J to 4 bases, leaving 6 bases not matched to a gene. CDR1 and CDR2 (germline): SGHTA, FQGTGA. CDR3 length: 14 residues. CDR3 protein: CASSPGQGRTEAFF. Here the CDR3 DNA reads TGTGCCAGCAGCCCCGGACAGGGCCGCACTGAAGCTTTCTTT.

J is TRBJ1-4 and V is TRBV27; D is perhaps TRBD1 (5 bases). This CDR3 contains 15 residues. Germline lookup yields CDR1 MNHEY and CDR2 SMNVEV (reference sequence). V was pared by 4 bases and J by 7 bases, with 16 bases between. The CDR3 sequence is CASSSPPTGGEKLFF. In nucleotides, the CDR3 is TGTGCCAGCAGTTCCCCCCCCACCGGGGGTGAAAAACTGTTTTTT.

J is TRBJ1-6 and V is TRBV6-6; 8 nucleotides agree with TRBD1. CDR3 size: 16 residues. V lost 6 bases to trimming and J lost 7 bases; unmatched junction nucleotides: 11. Germline-derived CDR1 and CDR2 are MNHNY and SVGAGI (reference sequence). The DNA of the CDR3 is TGTGCCAGCAGCCGTGCCGGGACAGGCTTCAATTCACCCCTCCACTTT. This gives the protein CASSRAGTGFNSPLHF.

This clone was seen more than once but under ten times. The chain carries TRBV6-5 and TRBJ2-2, with D possibly matching TRBD2 (5 bases). Germline assignment: CDR1 MNHEY and CDR2 SVGAGI. This CDR3 is 13 amino acids long. Trimming removed 5 bases from V and 7 bases from J, with 11 bases in between. CDR3 region: CASSPRGNGELFF. DNA for the CDR3: TGTGCCAGCAGTCCCCGGGGAAACGGGGAGCTGTTTTTT.

V gene TRBV20-1 combines with J gene TRBJ2-1; TRBD2 might be the D (6 bases). V lost 3 bases and J lost 0, with 15 bases in between. CDR1 is DFQATT, CDR2 SNEGSKA, per germline (reference sequence). The CDR3 extends over 16 amino acids. CDR3: CSASEAGYSSYNEQFF. DNA for the CDR3: TGCAGTGCTAGTGAGGCGGGGTACAGCTCCTACAATGAGCAGTTCTTC.

The chain combines TRBV14 with TRBJ2-7; TRBD1 agrees at 9 bases. The V segment lost 1 base and the J segment 5 bases; nucleotides outside the gene matches: 9. CDR3 length: 16 amino acids. The germline gives CDR1 SGHDN, CDR2 FVKESK. The CDR3 DNA is TGTGCCAGCAGCCAAGTAGGACGGACAGGGGTTGACGAGCAGTACTTC. Translation gives CASSQVGRTGVDEQYF.

This clone was seen once. The J gene is TRBJ1-2, the V gene TRBV12-3 or TRBV12-4; the D gene is possibly TRBD1 (6 bases). V dropped 8 bases and J dropped 2 bases, with 12 bases sitting between them. The CDR3 is made up of 13 amino acids. The CDR3 nucleotides are TGTGCCAGCCGCAAGGGGGTCAACTATGGCTACACCTTC. Its protein is CASRKGVNYGYTF.

The rearrangement uses TRBV5-1 and TRBJ1-2; D might be TRBD1 (6 bases). Germline CDR1 and CDR2: SGHRS and YFSETQ. The CDR3 sequence is 14 residues long. Trimming took 3 bases from V and 4 from J, leaving 13 bases between them. The CDR3 is CASSYSLDSYGYTF. CDR3 nucleotide sequence: TGCGCCAGCAGCTACTCCCTGGACAGCTATGGCTACACCTTC.

The rearrangement joins TRBV15 to TRBJ2-5; a weak D match, TRBD1 (6 bases). Deletions cut 10 bases from V and 5 bases from J, with 17 bases between. The V gene's germline CDR1 is LNHNV and CDR2 YYDKDF (reference sequence). This CDR3 is built from 13 residues. The chain's CDR3 is CAISQGPGETQYF. The CDR3 coding sequence is TGTGCCATTTCACAGGGCCCGGGGGAGACCCAGTACTTC.

This clone appeared a single time. The chain joins TRBV19 to TRBJ1-1; D gene ambiguous. CDR1 and CDR2 from the germline V gene are LNHDA and SQIVND (reference sequence). Trimming cost V 8 bases and J 1 base, with 11 bases left between them. CDR3 length: 13 residues. CDR3 amino acids: CASGEGQNTEAFF. The CDR3 coding sequence is TGTGCCAGTGGGGAGGGCCAGAACACTGAAGCTTTCTTT.

This clone was seen once. This chain links TRBV30 with TRBJ1-1; D may be TRBD1 (5 bases). This CDR3 is 14 amino acids long. Trimming took off 5 bases at V and 0 bases at J, with 13 bases between the two ends. Germline V gives CDR1 GTSNPN, CDR2 SVGIG (reference sequence). Here the CDR3 reads CAWDDGGMNTEAFF. The CDR3 DNA sequence: TGTGCCTGGGATGACGGGGGAATGAACACTGAAGCTTTCTTT.

V is TRBV2 and J is TRBJ2-7; TRBD2 matches 15 bases. The CDR3 totals 16 residues. Germline loops: CDR1 SNHLY, CDR2 FYNNEI. V lost 6 bases to trimming and J lost 4 bases; unmatched junction nucleotides: 7. The CDR3 DNA reads TGTGCCAGCAGGGTTGGACTAGCGGGAGGGGGATACGAGCAGTACTTC. It yields the protein CASRVGLAGGGYEQYF.